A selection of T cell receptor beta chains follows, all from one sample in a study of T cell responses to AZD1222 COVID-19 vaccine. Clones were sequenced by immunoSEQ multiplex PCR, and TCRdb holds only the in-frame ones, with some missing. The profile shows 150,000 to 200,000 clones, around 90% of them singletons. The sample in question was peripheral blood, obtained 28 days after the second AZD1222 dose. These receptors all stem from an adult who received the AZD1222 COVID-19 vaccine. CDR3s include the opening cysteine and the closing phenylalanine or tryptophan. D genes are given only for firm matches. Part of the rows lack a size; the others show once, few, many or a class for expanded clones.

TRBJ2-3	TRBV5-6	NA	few	CASSFGRQSDTQYF	TGTGCCAGCAGCTTCGGGCGGCAAAGTGATACGCAGTATTTT
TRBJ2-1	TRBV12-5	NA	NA	CASGTHYEQFF	TGTGCTAGTGGTACCCATTATGAGCAGTTCTTC
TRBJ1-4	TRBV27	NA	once	CASKTDRSFSNEKLFF	TGTGCCAGCAAGACCGACCGGAGCTTTTCTAATGAAAAACTGTTTTTT
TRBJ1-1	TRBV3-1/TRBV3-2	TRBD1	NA	CASSQERARGQKAFF	TGTGCCAGCAGCCAAGAAAGGGCCAGGGGGCAAAAAGCTTTCTTT
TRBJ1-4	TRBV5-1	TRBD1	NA	CASSRDSSGEKLFF	TGCGCCAGCAGTCGGGACAGCTCAGGTGAAAAACTGTTTTTT
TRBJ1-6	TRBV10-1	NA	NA	CASSESLEWGSPLHF	TGCGCCAGCAGTGAGTCGCTGGAATGGGGCTCACCCCTCCACTTT
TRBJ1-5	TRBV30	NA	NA	CAWSLSWGQPQHF	TGTGCCTGGAGTCTAAGCTGGGGGCAGCCCCAGCATTTT
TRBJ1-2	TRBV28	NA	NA	CASSLGNRWHGYTF	TGTGCCAGCAGTTTAGGCAACAGGTGGCATGGCTACACCTTC
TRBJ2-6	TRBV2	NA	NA	CAITPGANVLTF	TGTGCCATCACCCCTGGGGCCAACGTCCTGACTTTC
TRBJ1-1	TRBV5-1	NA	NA	CASSLAVGGGTEAFF	TGCGCCAGCAGCTTGGCCGTCGGTGGGGGCACTGAAGCTTTCTTT
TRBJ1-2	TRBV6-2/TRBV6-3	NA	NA	CASSIAGAQYGYTF	TGTGCCAGCAGTATTGCGGGGGCGCAGTATGGCTACACCTTC
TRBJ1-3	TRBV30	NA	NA	CAWIWGSGNTIYF	TGTGCCTGGATCTGGGGCTCTGGAAACACCATATATTTT
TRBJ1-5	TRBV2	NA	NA	CASSGDGYNQPQHF	TGTGCCAGCAGCGGGGACGGATACAATCAGCCCCAGCATTTT
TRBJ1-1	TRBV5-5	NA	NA	CASSLTSLNTEAFF	TGTGCCAGCAGCTTGACCAGCCTGAACACTGAAGCTTTCTTT
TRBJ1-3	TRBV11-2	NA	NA	CASSLDEGLSSGNTIYF	TGTGCCAGCAGCTTAGATGAGGGACTTAGCTCTGGAAACACCATATATTTT
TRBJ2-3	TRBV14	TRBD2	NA	CASSQDTAGGRTDTQYF	TGTGCCAGCAGCCAAGATACAGCGGGGGGCCGCACAGATACGCAGTATTTT
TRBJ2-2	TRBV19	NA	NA	CASSISPIGLVRIYNGELFF	TGTGCCAGTAGTATATCCCCCATCGGGTTGGTCAGGATTTATAACGGGGAGCTGTTTTTT
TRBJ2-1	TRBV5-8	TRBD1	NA	CASTLRQGAVNEQFF	TGTGCCAGCACATTGAGACAGGGGGCGGTCAATGAGCAGTTCTTC
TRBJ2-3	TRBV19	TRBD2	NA	CASSIGTSAETDTQYF	TGTGCCAGTAGTATAGGGACTAGCGCAGAGACAGATACGCAGTATTTT
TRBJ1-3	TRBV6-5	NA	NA	CASSYFGTFSGNTIYF	TGTGCCAGCAGTTACTTCGGGACCTTCTCTGGAAACACCATATATTTT
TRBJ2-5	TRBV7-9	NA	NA	CASSLYAGQRQETQYF	TGTGCCAGCAGCTTATACGCGGGACAGCGGCAAGAGACCCAGTACTTC
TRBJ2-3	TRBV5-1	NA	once	CASKRGTPSSDTQYF	TGCGCCAGCAAGAGGGGGACCCCTTCTTCAGATACGCAGTATTTT